What follows are 5 T cell receptor beta chains derived from one specimen sequenced in a study of molecular identifiers for immune sequencing clone quantification. TCRdb itself ran the PCR reads through MiXCR, one entry per CDR3 protein. The sample shows about 500,000 distinct CDR3 sequences, over 20% of them seen only once. Sequenced sample: naive CD8+ T cells from blood, with Jurkat cell RNA spiked in. The subset was: FACS-sorted CD8+CD4-CCR7+CD45RA+ naive T cells. These receptor sequences come from a human donor in good health. Some libraries in this study had Jurkat cell RNA spiked in.

This chain connects TRBV12-3 or TRBV12-4 to TRBJ2-7, with TRBD2 matching over 13 bases. V was pared by 4 bases and J by 7 bases, with 7 bases of the junction left unmatched. The CDR3 has 15 amino acids. The CDR3 loop reads CASSSGLAGAREQYF. CDR3 in DNA: TGTGCCAGCAGTTCTGGACTAGCGGGGGCCCGGGAGCAGTACTTC.

The chain is built from TRBV4-1 and TRBJ1-1, with TRBD1 as a possible D gene (5 bases). There are 14 residues in the CDR3. Germline V lookup: CDR1 MGHRA, CDR2 YSYEKL. V dropped 4 bases and J dropped 0 bases, with 9 bases sitting between them. For the CDR3, the DNA is TGCGCCAGCAGCCCAGGGCCGATGAACACTGAAGCTTTCTTT. Amino acid sequence: CASSPGPMNTEAFF.

In its sample, this clonotype was seen a few times. The chain employs TRBV27 and TRBJ1-1; the D gene is possibly TRBD1 (6 bases). Trimming shortened V by 1 base and J by 5 bases, and 11 bases separated the two germline ends. The CDR3 sequence is 14 residues long. Looked up from germline, CDR1 is MNHEY and CDR2 is SMNVEV (reference sequence). In DNA form, the CDR3 reads TGTGCCAGCAGTTTATTTGGGGGGCAGACTGAAGCTTTCTTT. Its protein product is CASSLFGGQTEAFF.

The chain has TRBV12-3 or TRBV12-4 and TRBJ2-2; 8 bases line up with TRBD1. J gave up 0 bases and V 4 bases, and 4 bases lay outside the gene matches. The CDR3 loop spans 16 amino acids. The CDR3: CASSSTDRANTGELFF. CDR3 coding DNA: TGTGCCAGCAGTTCGACGGACAGGGCGAACACCGGGGAGCTGTTTTTT.

This chain connects TRBV10-3 to TRBJ1-1, with D perhaps matching TRBD1 (5 bases). The V end lost 3 bases, the J end lost 8 bases, and 10 bases lay between the germline ends. Germline CDR1 reads ENHRY; CDR2 reads SYGVKD. The CDR3 totals 12 residues. The CDR3 nucleotides are TGTGCCATCAGTGAAAGTGGGGCAGAAGCTTTCTTT. It translates to CAISESGAEAFF.